A single sample is the source of the 26 T cell receptor beta chains below, sequenced in a study of blood T cell repertoires in COVID-19. The method was immunoSEQ multiplex PCR; TCRdb's version includes in-frame clones alone and lacks a portion of them. The sample records roughly 500,000 clones, roughly 90% being singletons. Sequenced sample: PBMCs or T cells enriched from blood (not recorded which). The receptors originated from a woman aged 35 to 49 who had recovered from COVID-19.

V and J are TRBV27 and TRBJ2-2; D ambiguous. V lost 1 base, J lost 5 bases, and 11 bases lay in between. CDR1 MNHEY and CDR2 SMNVEV come from the germline V gene (reference sequence). The CDR3 has 15 amino acids. The CDR3 sequence: CASSLFTTGTGELFF. The CDR3 DNA reads TGTGCCAGCAGTTTATTTACTACCGGTACCGGGGAGCTGTTTTTT.

The chain carries TRBV4-1 and TRBJ1-6; perhaps TRBD1 as D (6 bases). This CDR3 is built from 14 residues. Germline V lookup: CDR1 MGHRA, CDR2 YSYEKL. Trimming took 0 bases from V and 12 from J, leaving 12 bases between them. The CDR3 region has the DNA TGCGCCAGCAGCCAAGATGGGGGCAGTGGACCCCTCCACTTT. This codes for CASSQDGGSGPLHF.

This chain connects TRBV19 to TRBJ1-2; D not resolved. The V gene's germline CDR1 is LNHDA and CDR2 SQIVND (reference sequence). Trimming removed 5 bases from V and 4 bases from J, with 14 bases in between. The CDR3 sequence is 14 residues long. The CDR3 sequence: CASSQLVRVYGYTF. The CDR3 DNA follows: TGTGCCAGTAGTCAACTAGTTCGGGTCTATGGCTACACCTTC.

This clone was detected once. This chain joins TRBV9 and TRBJ1-1; the D is unclear. The germline V gene has CDR1 SGDLS and CDR2 YYNGEE. The CDR3 contains 16 residues. Deletions cut 0 bases from V and 4 bases from J, with 16 bases between. This CDR3 is CASSVDPAIRGTEAFF. Here the CDR3 DNA reads TGTGCCAGCAGCGTAGACCCGGCTATACGGGGCACTGAAGCTTTCTTT.

This clone was counted only a few times. V is TRBV5-1 and J is TRBJ1-2, with a weak D call TRBD1 (5 bases). The V end lost 5 bases, the J end lost 2 bases, and 16 bases lay between the germline ends. Germline V gene sequence: CDR1 SGHRS, CDR2 YFSETQ. This CDR3 is built from 15 residues. CDR3 region: CASRTQGALNYGYTF. The CDR3 nucleotides are TGCGCCAGCAGGACCCAAGGGGCGCTCAACTATGGCTACACCTTC.

The chain links TRBV10-3 to TRBJ1-2; 10 nucleotides align to TRBD1. The CDR3 contains 13 residues. V trimming: 10 bases; J trimming: 3 bases; junction bases outside the gene matches: 5. CDR1 ENHRY and CDR2 SYGVKD come from the germline V gene. The chain's CDR3 is CATGTGEDYGYTF. DNA of the CDR3: TGTGCCACCGGGACAGGGGAGGACTATGGCTACACCTTC.

The chain uses TRBV6-5 and TRBJ1-4, with TRBD1 matching over 9 bases. The CDR3 is 15 amino acids. V trimming: 1 base; J trimming: 7 bases; junction bases outside the gene matches: 4. Per the germline V gene, CDR1 is MNHEY and CDR2 is SVGAGI. The CDR3 DNA sequence: TGTGCCAGCAGTTACTGGACAGGGGTGGCTGAAAAACTGTTTTTT. Translation: CASSYWTGVAEKLFF.

This chain joins TRBV7-2 and TRBJ2-1, with 13 nucleotides matching TRBD2. The CDR3 contains 15 residues. Germline CDR1 reads SGHTA; CDR2 reads FQGNSA. V gave up 5 bases and J gave up 12 bases; unmatched junction bases: 10. CDR3 nucleotides: TGTGCCAGCAGCCAAATCGGGACTAGCGGGACCAGGCAGTTCTTC. Residues: CASSQIGTSGTRQFF.

The gene calls are TRBV12-5 and TRBJ1-1; 7 bases line up with TRBD1. Germline assignment: CDR1 LGHNT and CDR2 FRNRAP. This CDR3 has 13 amino acids. The junction had 2 bases not matched to a gene; V was cut back by 3 bases and J by 4 bases. CDR3 amino acids: CASGFAGGTEAFF. CDR3 coding DNA: TGTGCTAGTGGTTTCGCAGGGGGCACTGAAGCTTTCTTT.

The rearrangement uses TRBV5-4 and TRBJ1-4; 9 bases match TRBD1. The CDR3 covers 14 residues. Germline CDR1 is SGHNT and CDR2 is YYREEE (reference sequence). J gave up 8 bases and V 4 bases, and 6 bases lay outside the gene matches. Here the CDR3 DNA reads TGTGCCAGCAGCCAGAAAGGGACAGGGGAAAAACTGTTTTTT. This gives the protein CASSQKGTGEKLFF.

The rearrangement joins TRBV6-2 or TRBV6-3 to TRBJ1-1; the match to TRBD1 covers 7 bases. The CDR3 is 13 residues long. V gave up 5 bases and J gave up 6 bases; unmatched junction bases: 6. Germline CDR1 and CDR2: MNHEY and SVGEGT. The CDR3 loop reads CASSHRDSPEAFF. The CDR3 nucleotides are TGTGCCAGCAGTCATAGGGACAGCCCTGAAGCTTTCTTT.

This clone was seen only once. This sequence joins TRBV7-8 and TRBJ2-5, with D perhaps matching TRBD1 (5 bases). CDR1 is SGHVS, CDR2 FQNEAQ, per germline. Between the trimmed V and J ends, which lost 3 bases and 2 bases, there was a span of 7 bases. This CDR3 is 13 amino acids long. CDR3 residues: CASSLRTQETQYF. The CDR3 DNA sequence: TGTGCCAGCAGCTTGCGGACACAAGAGACCCAGTACTTC.

The chain couples TRBV27 to TRBJ2-3, with TRBD2 identical over 13 bases. The CDR3 runs 18 residues. J lost 4 bases, V lost 5 bases, and 12 bases had no gene match. CDR1 and CDR2 (germline): MNHEY, SMNVEV (reference sequence). Here the CDR3 reads CASSPARTSGGGPDTQYF. CDR3 in DNA: TGTGCCAGCAGTCCAGCGAGGACTAGCGGGGGAGGGCCAGATACGCAGTATTTT.

This chain joins TRBV7-2 and TRBJ1-5; tentative D call: TRBD1 (6 bases). The CDR3 runs to 16 residues. Germline CDR1 reads SGHTA; CDR2 reads FQGNSA. Trimming pared 5 bases from V and 0 bases from J, leaving 14 bases between. In DNA, the CDR3 is TGTGCCAGCAGCCAATTTAGACAGGATAGCAATCAGCCCCAGCATTTT. Translating it yields CASSQFRQDSNQPQHF.

The chain carries TRBV5-5 and TRBJ2-1; TRBD2 matches 15 bases. With V trimmed by 6 bases and J by 5 bases, 15 bases remained unmatched. Germline V gene sequence: CDR1 SGHKS, CDR2 YYEKEE (reference sequence). CDR3 length equals 19 residues. The CDR3 DNA is TGTGCCAGCAAGGTCCACGGACTAGCGGGAGGGCCTTTCGACAATGAGCAGTTCTTC. Its protein product is CASKVHGLAGGPFDNEQFF.

The chain employs TRBV4-3 and TRBJ1-6; D is undetermined. The germline gives CDR1 LGHNA, CDR2 YSLEER. V dropped 0 bases and J dropped 5 bases, with 8 bases sitting between them. This CDR3 comprises 15 residues. CDR3 in DNA: TGCGCCAGCAGCCAAGATCCCACAGATAATTCACCCCTCCACTTT. It specifies CASSQDPTDNSPLHF.

V gene TRBV19 combines with J gene TRBJ2-7; D is unresolved. CDR1 LNHDA and CDR2 SQIVND come from the germline V gene (reference sequence). The CDR3 loop spans 12 amino acids. V gave up 5 bases and J gave up 0 bases, with 5 bases separating them. The CDR3 loop reads CASSPSSYEQYF. CDR3 coding DNA: TGTGCCAGTAGTCCTAGCTCCTACGAGCAGTACTTC.

This clone was seen once. The chain combines TRBV6-5 with TRBJ1-5; a weak D match, TRBD1 (5 bases). The germline V gene encodes CDR1 MNHEY and CDR2 SVGAGI. Trimming cost V 2 bases and J 3 bases, with 8 bases left between them. The CDR3 is 14 residues long. For the CDR3, the DNA is TGTGCCAGCAGTTACAGCAGGGTCAATCAGCCCCAGCATTTT. As protein: CASSYSRVNQPQHF.

This rearrangement joins TRBV15 to TRBJ2-1, with a tentative D call TRBD2 (5 bases). This CDR3 comprises 15 residues. Trimming left V 5 bases short and J 8 bases short, with 19 bases between. Germline CDR1 reads LNHNV; CDR2 reads YYDKDF (reference sequence). CDR3 sequence (DNA): TGTGCCACCAGCCATTCGGAAACTAGGGTCGATGAGCAGTTCTTC. It encodes CATSHSETRVDEQFF.

The rearrangement links TRBV5-4 to TRBJ2-6, with no clear D. The V gene's germline CDR1 is SGHNT and CDR2 YYREEE (reference sequence). Trimming stripped 0 bases from V and 0 bases from J, with 4 bases between. The CDR3 spans 15 residues. CDR3 in amino acids: CASSLGASGANVLTF. The CDR3 DNA is TGTGCCAGCAGCTTGGGGGCCTCTGGGGCCAACGTCCTGACTTTC.

This rearrangement joins TRBV6-2 or TRBV6-3 to TRBJ1-2; TRBD1 is a possible D gene (5 bases). CDR3 size: 16 residues. The V and J ends lost 2 bases and 0 bases respectively, with 13 bases between them. From germline, CDR1 is MNHEY and CDR2 SVGEGT. The CDR3 bases are TGTGCCAGCAGTTACGGTTACAGGATTTCTAACTATGGCTACACCTTC. It encodes CASSYGYRISNYGYTF.

The chain uses TRBV4-3 and TRBJ1-5; D is uncertain. There are 13 residues in the CDR3. The V end was cut by 1 base, the J end by 5 bases, with 6 bases between. From germline, CDR1 is LGHNA and CDR2 YSLEER. DNA for the CDR3: TGCGCCAGCAGCCAAGGGACTTATCAGCCCCAGCATTTT. Residues: CASSQGTYQPQHF.

The J gene is TRBJ2-7, the V gene TRBV6-1; 10 positions agree with TRBD1. CDR3 size: 16 residues. J was trimmed by 1 base and V by 2 bases; bases with no gene match: 5. Germline CDR1 reads MNHNS; CDR2 reads SASEGT. The CDR3 loop is CASSERGQGGSYEQYF. CDR3 in DNA: TGTGCCAGCAGTGAAAGAGGACAGGGGGGGTCCTACGAGCAGTACTTC.

The chain recombines TRBV6-2 or TRBV6-3 with TRBJ2-2; the D gene is possibly TRBD1 (5 bases). Trimming removed 1 base at V and 0 bases at J, with 15 bases between. This CDR3 is built from 18 residues. CDR1 MNHEY and CDR2 SVGEGT come from the germline V gene. CDR3 DNA: TGTGCCAGCAGTTACTGGGGCAACAAAAGACCGAACACCGGGGAGCTGTTTTTT. Translating it yields CASSYWGNKRPNTGELFF.

V usage is TRBV29-1 and J usage is TRBJ1-3, with no clear D. Between the trimmed V and J ends, which lost 4 bases and 1 base, there was a span of 5 bases. The CDR3 runs 12 residues. The germline gives CDR1 SQVTM, CDR2 ANQGSEA. CDR3 in amino acids: CSVGTSGNTIYF. DNA for the CDR3: TGCAGCGTTGGGACTTCTGGAAACACCATATATTTT.

This clone was seen a single time. The rearrangement links TRBV11-2 to TRBJ2-7; D gene uncertain. The germline V gene encodes CDR1 SGHAT and CDR2 FQNNGV. The CDR3 is 12 amino acids. V was trimmed by 5 bases and J by 4 bases, leaving 9 bases between them. CDR3 amino acids: CASSTWSYEQYF. Here the CDR3 DNA reads TGTGCCAGCAGCACCTGGAGTTACGAGCAGTACTTC.